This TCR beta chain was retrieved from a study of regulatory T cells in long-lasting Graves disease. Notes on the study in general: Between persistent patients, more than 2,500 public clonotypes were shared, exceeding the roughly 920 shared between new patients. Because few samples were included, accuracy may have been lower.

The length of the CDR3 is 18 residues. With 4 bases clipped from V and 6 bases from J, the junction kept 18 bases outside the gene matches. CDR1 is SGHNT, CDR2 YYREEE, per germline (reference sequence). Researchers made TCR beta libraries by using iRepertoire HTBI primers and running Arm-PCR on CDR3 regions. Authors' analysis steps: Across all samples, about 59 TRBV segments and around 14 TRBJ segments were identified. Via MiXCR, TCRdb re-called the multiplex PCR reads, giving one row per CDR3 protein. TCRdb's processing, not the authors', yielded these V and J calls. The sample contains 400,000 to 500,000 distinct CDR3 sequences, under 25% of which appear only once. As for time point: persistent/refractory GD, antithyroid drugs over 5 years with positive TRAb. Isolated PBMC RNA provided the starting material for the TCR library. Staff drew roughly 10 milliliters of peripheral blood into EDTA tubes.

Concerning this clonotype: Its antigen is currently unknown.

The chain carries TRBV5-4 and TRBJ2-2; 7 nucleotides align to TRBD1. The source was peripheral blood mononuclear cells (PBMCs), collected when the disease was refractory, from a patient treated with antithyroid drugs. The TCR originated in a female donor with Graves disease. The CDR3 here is CASSPPEQTGPTAGELFF. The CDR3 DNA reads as TGTGCCAGCAGCCCACCAGAGCAGACAGGGCCTACTGCCGGGGAGCTGTTTTTT.